This T cell receptor beta chain emerged from a study of T-cell reconstitution after alpha-beta-depleted transplantation in children. This CDR3 is built from 19 residues. CDR1 and CDR2 from the germline V gene are SGHAT and FQDESV (reference sequence). J was trimmed by 0 bases and V by 4 bases; bases with no gene match: 13. In its sample, this clonotype was seen once. The library targeted TCRbeta and was prepared with unique molecular identifiers. TCRdb passed the PCR reads through MiXCR, listing each CDR3 protein once. Among 55,000 to 70,000 distinct CDR3 sequences, 9.5% to 13% were seen once, and the ten largest hold 13%.

This chain joins TRBV11-1 and TRBJ2-1, with 9 positions matching TRBD1. The starting material was PBMCs, obtained before TCRalphabeta/CD19-depleted stem cell transplant. This clonotype was sampled from a boy aged 5-17 years with acute myeloid leukemia, due to receive a stem cell transplant. The CDR3 here is CASSSPRDRVDISYNEQFF. The CDR3 DNA reads as TGTGCCAGCAGCTCTCCGAGGGACAGGGTCGATATCTCCTACAATGAGCAGTTCTTC.